The 15 T cell receptor beta chains listed next were all sequenced from one sample in a study of shared clonotypes between healthy human individuals. Generated by immunoSEQ multiplex PCR, the TCRdb table keeps only in-frame clones and is missing some. The table includes approximately 530,000 clones, approximately 95% detected once. Sequencing used naive CD4+ T cells sorted from blood. Noted subset: CD45RA+ positively selected. Source of these receptors: a woman in her twenties or thirties in good health.

As for this clone: Mismatch with germline at one junction end may stem from a read error. The genes are TRBV6-1 and TRBJ2-7, with unresolved D. CDR3 length: 15 residues. Germline CDR1 reads MNHNS; CDR2 reads SASEGT. CDR3 DNA sequence: TGTGCCACCAGTTTATCTGGCACAAGCTCCTACGAGCAGTACTTC. As protein: CATSLSGTSSYEQYF.

V gene TRBV27 combines with J gene TRBJ2-1; D may be TRBD1 or TRBD2 (5 bases each). The CDR3 spans 13 residues. Germline assignment: CDR1 MNHEY and CDR2 SMNVEV (reference sequence). Trimming removed 11 bases at V and 3 bases at J, with 14 bases between. CDR3 coding DNA: TGTGCCGCCTGGGGGACCCACTACAATGAGCAGTTCTTC. Its protein is CAAWGTHYNEQFF.

The chain uses TRBV7-2 and TRBJ1-5, with no clear D. CDR1 is SGHTA and CDR2 is FQGNSA in the germline V gene. The CDR3 runs 13 residues. Trimming shortened V by 2 bases and J by 9 bases, and 11 bases separated the two germline ends. CDR3 amino acids: CASSLRPEGPQHF. In DNA, the CDR3 is TGTGCCAGCAGCTTAAGGCCCGAGGGGCCCCAGCATTTT.

Notes on this clone: The sample carries other DNA sequences with the same CDR3. This rearrangement joins TRBV18 to TRBJ2-7; 9 bases line up with TRBD1. Germline V gene sequence: CDR1 KGHSH, CDR2 LQKENI. The J segment lost 6 bases and the V segment lost 3 bases, leaving 3 bases of the junction unmatched. The CDR3 is made up of 13 amino acids. CDR3 sequence reads: CASSPGQGSEQYF. CDR3 bases: TGTGCCAGCTCACCGGGACAGGGTAGCGAGCAGTACTTC.

The genes are TRBV5-1 and TRBJ2-1; D is uncertain. The CDR3 loop spans 15 amino acids. The V end lost 1 base, the J end lost 4 bases, and 12 bases lay between the germline ends. Germline V gene data show CDR1 as SGHRS and CDR2 as YFSETQ. The chain's CDR3 is CASSLQGDSYNEQFF. For the CDR3, the DNA is TGCGCCAGCAGCTTGCAAGGAGATTCGTACAATGAGCAGTTCTTC.

This rearrangement joins TRBV10-3 to TRBJ2-7; D remains unclear. The V end lost 4 bases, the J end lost 3 bases, and 10 bases lay between the germline ends. The CDR3 runs to 13 residues. Germline CDR1 reads ENHRY; CDR2 reads SYGVKD. The CDR3 nucleotides are TGTGCCATCAGTGGCGTAGAACACTACGAGCAGTACTTC. This encodes CAISGVEHYEQYF.

The chain links TRBV15 to TRBJ1-4, with unresolved D. Trimming removed 0 bases at V and 2 bases at J, with 7 bases between. Germline loops: CDR1 LNHNV, CDR2 YYDKDF (reference sequence). The CDR3 has 15 residues. CDR3 in amino acids: CATSRDPGTNEKLFF. CDR3 in DNA: TGTGCCACCAGCAGAGATCCGGGGACTAATGAAAAACTGTTTTTT.

V gene TRBV19 combines with J gene TRBJ2-6; no clear D gene. V lost 5 bases, J lost 0 bases, and 14 bases lay in between. The length of the CDR3 is 17 residues. CDR1 LNHDA and CDR2 SQIVND come from the germline V gene (reference sequence). CDR3 bases: TGTGCCAGTAGTGAACCAACGTACGCCTCTGGGGCCAACGTCCTGACTTTC. The encoded protein is CASSEPTYASGANVLTF.

This clone was observed a single time. The V call is TRBV11-3, the J call TRBJ2-7; tentatively, D is TRBD2 (6 bases). The germline V gene has CDR1 SGHNT and CDR2 YENEEA. There are 16 residues in the CDR3. V dropped 4 bases and J dropped 3 bases, with 19 bases sitting between them. The CDR3 reads CASSSHRAGPLYEQYF. CDR3 bases: TGTGCCAGCAGCTCTCATCGGGCGGGGCCCCTCTACGAGCAGTACTTC. Together with reference TRBV11-3 and TRBJ2-7, the CDR3 gives the full variable domain: EAGVVQSPRYKIIEKKQPVAFWCNPISGHNTLYWYLQNLGQGPELLIRYENEEAVDDSQLPKDRFSAERLKGVDSTLKIQPAELGDSAVYLCASSSHRAGPLYEQYFGPGTRLTVT.

This chain connects TRBV5-8 to TRBJ2-2; 8 nucleotides match TRBD1. This CDR3 spans 14 amino acids. V was pared by 7 bases and J by 3 bases, with 5 bases of the junction left unmatched. Germline lookup yields CDR1 SGHTS and CDR2 YDEGEE. CDR3 amino acids: CASGGQGYTGELFF. CDR3 coding DNA: TGTGCCAGCGGAGGACAGGGTTACACCGGGGAGCTGTTTTTT.

J is TRBJ1-3 and V is TRBV2; 10 positions agree with TRBD1. Germline V gene lookup returns CDR1 SNHLY and CDR2 FYNNEI. The CDR3 runs 15 residues. Losses at the gene ends were 7 bases for V and 2 bases for J; bases not matched to a gene: 5. The CDR3 loop reads CASTGQGIPGNTIYF. In nucleotides, the CDR3 is TGTGCCAGCACGGGACAGGGGATCCCTGGAAACACCATATATTTT.

A note on this clone: Other DNA variants within this sample encode the same CDR3. The V gene is TRBV18, the J gene TRBJ2-5; D not certain. The CDR3 length is 11 residues. V lost 1 base to trimming and J lost 5 bases, with 2 bases between them. The germline CDR1 and CDR2 sequences are KGHSH and LQKENI. CDR3 nucleotides: TGTGCCAGCTCACCACAGGAGACCCAGTACTTC. Amino acid sequence: CASSPQETQYF.

V and J are TRBV11-2 and TRBJ2-2, with D hard to call. This CDR3 region has 16 residues. CDR1 is SGHAT, CDR2 FQNNGV, per germline. Trimming cost V 7 bases and J 1 base, with 16 bases left between them. The CDR3 region is CASIEGGFLNTGELFF. The CDR3 DNA reads as TGTGCCAGCATCGAAGGCGGTTTCTTGAACACCGGGGAGCTGTTTTTT.

The chain has TRBV6-1 and TRBJ2-1; D is ambiguous. The germline V and J ends were trimmed by 2 bases and 2 bases, with 16 bases remaining between them. This CDR3 contains 17 residues. CDR1 and CDR2 (germline): MNHNS, SASEGT. The CDR3 nucleotides are TGTGCCAGCAGTGAATCACCTGGCGGTGTTACCTACAATGAGCAGTTCTTC. Protein: CASSESPGGVTYNEQFF.

The CDR3 loop is CASSRRGSYEQYF. The CDR3 coding sequence is TGTGCCAGCAGCCGGCGCGGGTCCTACGAGCAGTACTTC. This chain connects TRBV2 to TRBJ2-7, with D possibly TRBD2 on 5 matching bases. Trimming removed 6 bases at V and 1 base at J, with 10 bases between. The CDR3 totals 13 residues. Looked up from germline, CDR1 is SNHLY and CDR2 is FYNNEI.